The rows below give T cell receptor beta chains drawn from one sample of a study of T cell clones after liver transplantation. This table comes from immunoSEQ multiplex PCR, and its TCRdb copy is limited to in-frame clones, with some not included. Altogether about 120,000 clones are present, less than 95% being singletons, with the ten largest covering approximately 0.84%. This material consisted of CD4+ T cells from blood, taken 12 months after liver transplant. The source is a human patient who received a liver transplant. The graft donor may have given rise to some T cells. CDR3s include the opening cysteine and the closing phenylalanine or tryptophan. A D gene is named only where the DNA matches it firmly. A row's size may be missing; if present it is once, few, many or a size class.

V,D,length,size,J,DNA,CDR3
TRBV5-1,NA,14,NA,TRBJ2-3,TGCGCCAGCAGCTTGGCCTTGGCCGGAGATACGCAGTATTTT,CASSLALAGDTQYF
TRBV30,NA,16,NA,TRBJ2-7,TGTGCCTGGAGTTCCCCCTTGGGCGAGGGCTCCTACGAGCAGTACTTC,CAWSSPLGEGSYEQYF
TRBV28,TRBD1,17,NA,TRBJ1-2,TGTGCCAGCATCCTCCCCGGGGACAGGGGACGCGACTATGGCTACACCTTC,CASILPGDRGRDYGYTF
TRBV2,NA,14,NA,TRBJ2-1,TGTGCCAGCAGTGAAGCCCCAACTAGGACGGGGCAGTTCTTC,CASSEAPTRTGQFF
TRBV4-1,NA,14,once,TRBJ1-6,TGCGCCAGCAGCCAAGATCAGGGAAAGTCACCCCTCCACTTT,CASSQDQGKSPLHF
TRBV19,TRBD2,14,NA,TRBJ2-5,TGTGCCAGTAGTCGGGACTACCGCCAAGAGACCCAGTACTTC,CASSRDYRQETQYF
TRBV7-2,NA,15,NA,TRBJ2-1,TGTGCCAGCAGCTTAGATACTAGGCAGTACAATGAGCAGTTCTTC,CASSLDTRQYNEQFF
TRBV6-1,TRBD2,15,many,TRBJ2-7,TGTGCCAGCAGTGAAGCCAGCGGGGGTCTGGAGGAGCAGTACTTC,CASSEASGGLEEQYF
TRBV2,NA,13,NA,TRBJ1-5,TGTGCCAGCAGAGTACAGGGAAATCAGCCCCAGCATTTT,CASRVQGNQPQHF
TRBV5-1,NA,14,NA,TRBJ1-5,TGCGCCAGCAGCACCGGGAACCCCGATCAGCCCCAGCATTTT,CASSTGNPDQPQHF
TRBV11-3,TRBD2,13,NA,TRBJ2-5,TGTGCCAGCAGCTTATCACGGGAGGCGACCCAGTACTTC,CASSLSREATQYF
TRBV6-5,NA,14,NA,TRBJ1-5,TGTGCCAGCAGTTACTCGGGCCGCGATCAGCCCCAGCATTTT,CASSYSGRDQPQHF
TRBV11-3,NA,16,once,TRBJ1-2,TGTGCCAGCAGCTTAGATTCGGGTGACAGCAACTATGGCTACACCTTC,CASSLDSGDSNYGYTF
TRBV7-2,TRBD2,18,NA,TRBJ2-3,TGTGCCAGCAGCTTAGAGGTGGCTAGCGGGAGTCGGGCAGATACGCAGTATTTT,CASSLEVASGSRADTQYF
TRBV19,NA,13,NA,TRBJ1-5,TGTGCCAGTAGTAAGACAATTAATCAGCCCCAGCATTTT,CASSKTINQPQHF
TRBV28,TRBD2,16,NA,TRBJ2-1,TGTGCCAGCAGTCACGGACTAGCGGGAGTCTACAATGAGCAGTTCTTC,CASSHGLAGVYNEQFF
TRBV9,NA,13,NA,TRBJ2-7,TGTGCCAGCAGCGCCGGCCCTGGCGACGAGCAGTACTTC,CASSAGPGDEQYF